This entry lists 8 T cell receptor beta chains sequenced from one sample in a study of blood T cells in healthy people across ages. Sample-barcoded 5' priming and a J-beta primer mix drove a second PCR of about 6 to 12 cycles. TCRdb reprocessed the 5' RACE reads with MiXCR, giving one entry per CDR3 protein. The sample includes around 800,000 distinct CDR3 sequences, about 62% of them seen just once. Sequencing was performed on blood. These receptors originate from a man aged 25 to 40 in good health.

The rearrangement joins TRBV7-9 to TRBJ1-2; maybe TRBD1 (5 bases). V gave up 5 bases and J gave up 6 bases, with 10 bases separating them. This CDR3 is 12 amino acids long. The germline gives CDR1 SEHNR, CDR2 FQNEAQ (reference sequence). CDR3 sequence (DNA): TGTGCCAGCAGCCCGGGACTGGATGGCTACACCTTC. This gives the protein CASSPGLDGYTF.

The count of this clonotype is one. The chain employs TRBV7-2 and TRBJ2-1; 15 bases agree with TRBD2. With 8 bases clipped from V and 4 bases from J, the junction kept 6 bases outside the gene matches. This CDR3 region has 16 residues. Germline V gives CDR1 SGHTA, CDR2 FQGNSA. The CDR3 DNA is TGTGCCAGCGTCGGAGGGACTAGCGGGGGGTACAATGAGCAGTTCTTC. It codes for CASVGGTSGGYNEQFF. Supplemented by reference TRBV7-2 and TRBJ2-1, the full variable domain reads GAGVSQSPSNKVTEKGKDVELRCDPISGHTALYWYRQSLGQGLEFLIYFQGNSAPDKSGLPSDRFSAERTGGSVSTLTIQRTQQEDSAVYLCASVGGTSGGYNEQFFGPGTRLTVL.

This clonotype was seen many times. One junction end disagrees with the germline gene, perhaps due to a read error. The chain combines TRBV5-1 with TRBJ2-1, with D hard to call. The CDR3 is 11 amino acids. Germline assignment: CDR1 SGHRS and CDR2 YFSETQ. The DNA for the CDR3 is TGTGCCAGCAGTTGGGGCAATGAGCAGTTCTTC. It yields the protein CASSWGNEQFF.

The genes are TRBV20-1 and TRBJ2-5, with D perhaps matching TRBD2 (6 bases). Trimming removed 6 bases from V and 5 bases from J, with 19 bases in between. From germline, CDR1 is DFQATT and CDR2 SNEGSKA (reference sequence). This CDR3 is built from 14 residues. The chain's CDR3 is CSATRTSGRETQYF. CDR3 DNA: TGCAGTGCAACCAGGACCTCAGGGAGGGAGACCCAGTACTTC.

The V gene is TRBV29-1, the J gene TRBJ2-2; a possible D gene is TRBD2 (6 bases). The CDR3 has 12 residues. V lost 6 bases and J 12 bases, leaving 17 bases between the germline ends. CDR1 and CDR2 from the germline V gene are SQVTM and ANQGSEA. The CDR3 nucleotides are TGCAGCGTGGCGGGACCGACTGAGCAGCTGTTTTTT. Its protein product is CSVAGPTEQLFF.

The V and J genes are TRBV5-1 and TRBJ2-3; D ambiguous. The CDR3 contains 17 residues. The V gene lost 0 bases and the J gene lost 5 bases, with 19 bases spanning the gap. Germline assignment: CDR1 SGHRS and CDR2 YFSETQ. The CDR3, as DNA: TGCGCCAGCAGCTTGGTGGCAAGTCGGGCGCCTGGAGATACGCAGTATTTT. Its translation is CASSLVASRAPGDTQYF.

CDR3 residues: CASSRGGSGEDADTQYF. The CDR3 DNA reads TGTGCCAGCAGCCGGGGGGGTAGCGGGGAGGACGCGGATACGCAGTATTTT. The rearrangement joins TRBV3-1 to TRBJ2-3, with 8 bases identical to TRBD2. V lost 4 bases to trimming and J lost 6 bases; unmatched junction nucleotides: 15. This CDR3 region has 17 residues. Germline lookup yields CDR1 LGHDT and CDR2 YNNKEL (reference sequence).

The chain combines TRBV13 with TRBJ2-1, with D unresolved. In germline, CDR1 is PRHDT, CDR2 FYEKMQ (reference sequence). This CDR3 has 13 amino acids. V gave up 0 bases and J gave up 6 bases, with 6 bases separating them. The CDR3 nucleotides read TGTGCCAGCAGCTTAGGCCTCAGCAATGAGCAGTTCTTC. Encoded protein: CASSLGLSNEQFF.